This TCR beta chain was sequenced in a study of tumor and adjacent non-tumor tissue in lung cancer. Study context: The cohort had 12 to 13 adenocarcinoma, a couple of squamous cell and 1 small cell patients. Aged about 31 to 80 years, patients included about 11 men and about 5 women with stage I to III disease.

The template was RNA from unsorted bulk tissue. Regarding the study as a whole: In normal lung, the top 100 clones were significantly more dominant than in tumor.

Three rounds of nested PCR, following a modified ARM-PCR protocol, produced the TCRbeta library. TCRdb reprocessed the multiplex PCR reads via MiXCR and lists one record per CDR3 protein. Of approximately 130,000 distinct CDR3 sequences in the sample, roughly 67% are singletons; the top ten hold roughly 13%. This clonotype was picked up many times. The antigen is not known. CDR3 length: 16 amino acids. The junction had 9 bases not matched to a gene; V was cut back by 0 bases and J by 5 bases. Germline CDR1 and CDR2: MGHRA and YSYEKL. The J gene is TRBJ2-5, the V gene TRBV4-1; TRBD2 matches 7 bases. The receptor was derived from a man in his thirties or forties with non-small cell lung cancer. Sample: lung tumor tissue. The CDR3 loop reads CASSQDRTLGGETQYF. The CDR3 coding sequence is TGCGCCAGCAGCCAAGATAGGACGCTGGGAGGGGAGACCCAGTACTTC.